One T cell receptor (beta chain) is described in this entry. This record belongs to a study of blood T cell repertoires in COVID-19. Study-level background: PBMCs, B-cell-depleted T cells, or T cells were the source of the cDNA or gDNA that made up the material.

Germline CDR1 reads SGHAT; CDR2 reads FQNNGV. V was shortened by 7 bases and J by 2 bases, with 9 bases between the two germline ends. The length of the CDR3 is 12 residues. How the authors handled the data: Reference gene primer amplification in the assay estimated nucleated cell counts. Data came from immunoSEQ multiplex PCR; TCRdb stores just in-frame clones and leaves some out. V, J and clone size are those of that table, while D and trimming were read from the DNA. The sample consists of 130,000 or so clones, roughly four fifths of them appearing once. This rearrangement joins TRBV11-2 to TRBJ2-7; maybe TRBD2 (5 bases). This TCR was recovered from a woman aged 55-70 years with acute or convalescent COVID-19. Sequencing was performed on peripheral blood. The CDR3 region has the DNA TGTGCCAGCACGGGGTTAGCCTACGAGCAGTACTTC. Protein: CASTGLAYEQYF.